This T cell receptor (beta chain) came from a study of cytomegalovirus exposure and HLA in healthy donors. CDR1 is SGHDN and CDR2 is FVKESK in the germline V gene. This CDR3 comprises 13 residues. The V and J ends lost 4 bases and 6 bases respectively, with 13 bases between them. Study results and limitations: Common viral pathogens seemed, in a later analysis, to connect with several of the most significant clusters.

It was with 60 Vbeta and 13 Jbeta primers that the PCR ran. The data were produced by immunoSEQ multiplex PCR, yet TCRdb's version contains in-frame clones alone and is incomplete. The profile covers around 85,000 clones, with 80% appearing a single time and roughly 32% taken by the ten largest. In this sample, this clone turned up a few times. What it binds is unknown. The chain recombines TRBV14 with TRBJ2-7, with D unresolved. Sequenced input: PBMCs. This receptor was identified in a man between 50 and 59 years old in good health and CMV-seropositive. The CDR3 is CASSPYFYGEQYF. The CDR3 DNA follows: TGTGCCAGCAGCCCCTACTTCTATGGCGAGCAGTACTTC.